The source of this T cell receptor beta chain is a study of glioma-infiltrating T cells. The CDR3 runs 11 residues. Germline V CDR1 and CDR2: DFQATT, SNEGSKA (reference sequence). The ends were cut back, 8 bases at V and 6 bases at J, with 14 bases in the middle. The iRepertoire nested amplicon-rescue multiplex PCR amplified TCR alpha and beta CDR3s from RNA. TCRdb fed the multiplex PCR reads into MiXCR, producing one record per CDR3 protein. The sample records some 150,000 distinct CDR3 sequences, 30% to 40% being singletons. In this sample, this clonotype turned up many times. The J gene is TRBJ2-7, the V gene TRBV20-1; D is unresolved. This TCR was recovered from a human donor with low-grade glioma or glioblastoma, undergoing nonglioma brain surgery, or in good health (not recorded which). Sample: glioma tissue, nonneoplastic brain tissue, or PBMCs (not recorded which). The CDR3 DNA follows: TGCAGTCCCTTTAAGAGTACCGAGCAGTACTTC. This codes for CSPFKSTEQYF.